This T cell receptor beta chain was observed in a study of OX40 agonist ivuxolimab in advanced cancers. This clone has just a few counts. Using immunoSEQ multiplex PCR, the repertoire was profiled, and TCRdb retains in-frame clones only, with some absent. The data hold about 88,000 clones, with roughly 85% observed a single time. This TCR derives from an adult with an advanced solid tumor such as melanoma, head and neck, liver or kidney cancer. Sequences were derived from CD4+ or CD8+ T cells sorted from blood, sampled in a trial of the OX40 agonist ivuxolimab.

The CDR3 bases are TGTGCCAGCAGCCATTCCGGGACAGGGGGCTTCGGAGCTTTCTTT. Its protein is CASSHSGTGGFGAFF. The chain uses TRBV28 and TRBJ1-1; 12 bases map to TRBD1. Germline V gives CDR1 MDHEN, CDR2 SYDVKM. V gave up 6 bases and J gave up 10 bases; unmatched junction bases: 12. The CDR3 is 15 amino acids. Looking up the rest from reference TRBV28 and TRBJ1-1 gives the full variable domain: DVKVTQSSRYLVKRTGEKVFLECVQDMDHENMFWYRQDPGLGLRLIYFSYDVKMKEKGDIPEGYSVSREKKERFSLILESASTNQTSMYLCASSHSGTGGFGAFFGQGTRLTVV.